These 31 T cell receptor beta chains originate from one sample sequenced in a study of blood T cells in healthy people across ages. The use of a sample-barcoded 5' primer and a J-beta primer mix characterized a second PCR of roughly 6 to 11 cycles. TCRdb passed the 5' RACE reads through MiXCR, listing each CDR3 protein once. The table lists about 1 million distinct CDR3 sequences, roughly 24% of them singletons. This same sample was also taken into another study, of T cells of mothers and their children.

Sequencing used blood. The receptors shown here come from a girl aged 2 to 10 in good health.

The J gene is TRBJ2-1, the V gene TRBV28; tentatively, D is TRBD1 (6 bases). Per germline, CDR1 MDHEN and CDR2 SYDVKM. V lost 5 bases, J lost 4 bases, and 15 bases lay in between. The CDR3 contains 15 residues. The CDR3 region is CASSPPGDTYNEQFF. CDR3 nucleotide sequence: TGTGCCAGCAGTCCTCCAGGGGACACTTACAATGAGCAGTTCTTC.

As concerns this clonotype: Sequence at one end of the junction differs from germline and may be a read error. V gene TRBV7-2 combines with J gene TRBJ2-2; D uncertain. The germline V gene encodes CDR1 SGHTA and CDR2 FQGNSA. The CDR3 totals 13 residues. In DNA, the CDR3 is TGTGTCAGCAGCTCAATGGGCACCGGGGAGCTGTTTTTT. Its translation is CVSSSMGTGELFF.

V is TRBV7-2 and J is TRBJ1-5; tentatively, D is TRBD1 (5 bases). Trimming took 1 base from V and 7 from J, leaving 17 bases between them. The CDR3 loop spans 16 amino acids. Germline loops: CDR1 SGHTA, CDR2 FQGNSA. CDR3: CASSLDWGSSGQPQHF. For the CDR3, the DNA is TGTGCCAGCAGCTTAGATTGGGGGTCATCCGGGCAGCCCCAGCATTTT.

Points on this clonotype: Possible read error: a much larger clone is one base away. The chain has TRBV9 and TRBJ2-1, with 8 bases aligning to TRBD2. The assigned J gene may be wrong: the sequence end matches TRBJ2-5 better. The germline CDR1 and CDR2 sequences are SGDLS and YYNGEE. The CDR3 has 17 amino acids. The CDR3: CASSVGGSGSPQETQYF. The CDR3 DNA reads as TGTGCCAGCAGCGTAGGCGGAAGCGGGAGTCCCCAAGAGACCCAGTACTTC.

This rearrangement joins TRBV4-3 to TRBJ2-2; D possibly corresponds to TRBD2 (7 bases). V lost 3 bases and J lost 6, with 11 bases in between. This CDR3 contains 14 residues. Germline V gene sequence: CDR1 LGHNA, CDR2 YSLEER. CDR3 protein: CASSHYGGPGELFF. The DNA for the CDR3 is TGCGCCAGCAGCCACTACGGGGGGCCCGGGGAGCTGTTTTTT.

There are a few counts of this clonotype. This chain uses TRBV29-1 with TRBJ2-5; D not certain. The CDR3 spans 12 residues. Germline loops: CDR1 SQVTM, CDR2 ANQGSEA. V lost 2 bases, J lost 1 base, and 5 bases lay in between. The CDR3 reads CSVETVQETQYF. CDR3 nucleotides: TGCAGCGTTGAAACGGTCCAAGAGACCCAGTACTTC.

V and J are TRBV20-1 and TRBJ2-1; no clear D. Per the germline V gene, CDR1 is DFQATT and CDR2 is SNEGSKA (reference sequence). Trimming removed 3 bases at V and 4 bases at J, with 13 bases between. The CDR3 runs 14 residues. The CDR3 spells CSARLGGVYNEQFF. DNA for the CDR3: TGCAGTGCTAGGTTAGGTGGCGTGTACAATGAGCAGTTCTTC.

This rearrangement joins TRBV5-1 to TRBJ2-7; D ambiguous. The CDR3 length is 15 residues. Deletions cut 0 bases from V and 5 bases from J, with 15 bases between. The germline V gene has CDR1 SGHRS and CDR2 YFSETQ. The CDR3, as DNA: TGCGCCAGCAGCTTGGGAGTCGGCAGGCTCGACGAGCAGTACTTC. The encoded protein is CASSLGVGRLDEQYF.

The chain uses TRBV3-1 and TRBJ2-1; D unresolved. The CDR3 contains 15 residues. Trimming shortened V by 2 bases and J by 6 bases, and 14 bases separated the two germline ends. In germline, CDR1 is LGHDT, CDR2 YNNKEL (reference sequence). The CDR3 region is CASSQIYGDANEQFF. The CDR3 nucleotides read TGTGCCAGCAGCCAAATCTACGGAGACGCCAATGAGCAGTTCTTC.

This clonotype showed up just a few times. The chain links TRBV9 to TRBJ2-1, with D possibly TRBD2 on 6 matching bases. The CDR3 sequence is 17 residues long. Trimming removed 0 bases from V and 15 bases from J, with 28 bases in between. Germline V gene lookup returns CDR1 SGDLS and CDR2 YYNGEE. The CDR3 sequence is CASSVEPSGTPDSLPFF. In nucleotides, the CDR3 is TGTGCCAGCAGCGTAGAACCCTCCGGGACTCCGGACTCGCTCCCGTTCTTC.

The chain carries TRBV29-1 and TRBJ1-1; no reliable D call. Trimming took off 4 bases at V and 2 bases at J, with 11 bases between the two ends. This CDR3 spans 13 amino acids. Looked up from germline, CDR1 is SQVTM and CDR2 is ANQGSEA. DNA for the CDR3: TGCAGCGTTGCCCGAGATCCAAACACTGAAGCTTTCTTT. Residues: CSVARDPNTEAFF.

This clonotype turned up a few times. The gene calls are TRBV5-1 and TRBJ1-3; D possibly corresponds to TRBD1 (5 bases). V was shortened by 3 bases and J by 2 bases, with 21 bases between the two germline ends. The germline V gene has CDR1 SGHRS and CDR2 YFSETQ. The CDR3 consists of 18 residues. DNA for the CDR3: TGCGCCAGCAGCTCTGGTGATGGACACATGACCGCTGGAAACACCATATATTTT. Amino acid sequence: CASSSGDGHMTAGNTIYF.

This rearrangement joins TRBV6-5 to TRBJ2-3, with 14 positions matching TRBD2. Germline V gene sequence: CDR1 MNHEY, CDR2 SVGAGI. V gave up 2 bases and J gave up 4 bases; unmatched junction bases: 11. CDR3 length: 19 residues. The CDR3 DNA reads as TGTGCCAGCAGTTACCGTGCGGGACTAGCGGGAGAGGGTTCAGATACGCAGTATTTT. Translating gives CASSYRAGLAGEGSDTQYF.

This chain links TRBV5-1 with TRBJ2-1; tentative D call: TRBD2 (5 bases). Deletions cut 7 bases from V and 7 bases from J, with 18 bases between. This CDR3 has 14 residues. Germline CDR1 reads SGHRS; CDR2 reads YFSETQ. The CDR3 loop is CASRPDGIWNEQFF. CDR3 DNA: TGCGCCAGCCGACCCGACGGGATTTGGAATGAGCAGTTCTTC.

The CDR3 is CASSVAGTFSSYNEQFF. DNA for the CDR3: TGTGCCAGCAGCGTAGCGGGGACGTTCAGCTCCTACAATGAGCAGTTCTTC. This sequence joins TRBV9 and TRBJ2-1, with D perhaps assigned TRBD1 or TRBD2 (5 bases each). The V end lost 0 bases, the J end lost 0 bases, and 13 bases lay between the germline ends. The CDR3 is made up of 17 amino acids. From germline, CDR1 is SGDLS and CDR2 YYNGEE. The complete variable domain, with remaining parts taken from reference TRBV9 and TRBJ2-1, reads DSGVTQTPKHLITATGQRVTLRCSPRSGDLSVYWYQQSLDQGLQFLIQYYNGEERAKGNILERFSAQQFPDLHSELNLSSLELGDSALYFCASSVAGTFSSYNEQFFGPGTRLTVL.

This clonotype appeared a few times. J is TRBJ2-7 and V is TRBV7-9, with TRBD2 identical over 10 bases. Germline V gene lookup returns CDR1 SEHNR and CDR2 FQNEAQ (reference sequence). Unmatched junction bases numbered 14, after V lost 4 bases and J lost 5 bases. The CDR3 totals 17 residues. CDR3 protein: CASSSPKPAGGPHEQYF. CDR3 sequence (DNA): TGTGCCAGCAGCTCACCAAAACCAGCGGGAGGGCCGCACGAGCAGTACTTC.

This clonotype was detected a few times. The CDR3 reads CATSAQDGKEKLFF. The CDR3 DNA is TGTGCCACCAGTGCCCAGGATGGAAAAGAAAAACTGTTTTTT. The chain is built from TRBV24-1 and TRBJ1-4, with no clear D. This CDR3 is built from 14 residues. Germline V gene data show CDR1 as KGHDR and CDR2 as SFDVKD. Trimming removed 5 bases at V and 8 bases at J, with 14 bases between.

The CDR3 nucleotides are TGTGCCAGCAGCTCCGGACTAGCGCTAGAGACCCAGTACTTC. Its translation: CASSSGLALETQYF. This chain connects TRBV7-2 to TRBJ2-5; 9 positions match TRBD2. This CDR3 region has 14 residues. Trimming took 4 bases from V and 4 from J; bases not matched to a gene: 4. Germline V CDR1 and CDR2: SGHTA, FQGNSA. The full variable domain, in which reference TRBV7-2 and TRBJ2-5 provide the parts outside the CDR3, is GAGVSQSPSNKVTEKGKDVELRCDPISGHTALYWYRQSLGQGLEFLIYFQGNSAPDKSGLPSDRFSAERTGGSVSTLTIQRTQQEDSAVYLCASSSGLALETQYFGPGTRLLVL.

The rearrangement links TRBV2 to TRBJ2-5; unclear D gene. V was clipped by 2 bases and J by 3 bases, with 10 bases between them. The CDR3 is made up of 14 amino acids. Germline V gene data show CDR1 as SNHLY and CDR2 as FYNNEI. The CDR3 coding sequence is TGTGCCAGCAGTGAATATCAGGAAAAAGAGACCCAGTACTTC. It encodes CASSEYQEKETQYF.

This clonotype was seen a handful of times. A junction end diverges from the germline sequence, so it may reflect a read error. J is TRBJ2-5 and V is TRBV3-1; 7 positions agree with TRBD1. The CDR3 loop spans 15 amino acids. CDR1 LGHDT and CDR2 YNNKEL come from the germline V gene (reference sequence). This CDR3 reads CASSLDDRVGETQYF. Written as DNA, the CDR3 is TGTGCTAGCAGCCTCGATGACAGGGTAGGAGAGACCCAGTACTTC.

This clonotype was detected a few times. The genes are TRBV5-1 and TRBJ1-1; D is ambiguous. Germline loops: CDR1 SGHRS, CDR2 YFSETQ. The CDR3 has 12 residues. With 6 bases removed from V and 1 base from J, the gap between germline ends came to 7 bases. The CDR3, as DNA: TGCGCCAGCACGAATGAGAACACTGAAGCTTTCTTT. It specifies CASTNENTEAFF.

The J gene is TRBJ1-2, the V gene TRBV29-1, with D hard to call. V shed 4 bases and J shed 6 bases, with 3 bases lying between them. Germline values: CDR1 SQVTM, CDR2 ANQGSEA. The CDR3 contains 9 residues. This CDR3 is CSVGDGYTF. The CDR3 coding sequence is TGCAGCGTTGGTGATGGCTACACCTTC.

The chain employs TRBV7-2 and TRBJ2-1; 9 bases are shared with TRBD2. The CDR3 runs 16 residues. Per the germline V gene, CDR1 is SGHTA and CDR2 is FQGNSA. V lost 9 bases, J lost 4 bases, and 13 bases stayed unmatched. The CDR3 DNA sequence: TGTGCCAGTGACGGACCAGAGCGGGGGGTTTACAATGAGCAGTTCTTC. Protein sequence: CASDGPERGVYNEQFF.

V gene TRBV5-1 combines with J gene TRBJ2-5, with no clear D. The J call is doubtful: the DNA matches TRBJ2-7 better. CDR3 length: 15 residues. Germline V gene data show CDR1 as SGHRS and CDR2 as YFSETQ. The CDR3 is CASSLSSGTPYEQYF. DNA of the CDR3: TGCGCCAGCAGCTTATCTTCGGGCACCCCCTACGAGCAGTACTTC.

The genes are TRBV28 and TRBJ1-1; the D gene is possibly TRBD1 (5 bases). Trimming removed 5 bases at V and 0 bases at J, with 28 bases between. The germline V gene has CDR1 MDHEN and CDR2 SYDVKM. This CDR3 is 20 amino acids long. For the CDR3, the DNA is TGTGCCAGCAGTACTTCTCCTTGGCGGGACGGGTCTTTTATGAACACTGAAGCTTTCTTT. Translating gives CASSTSPWRDGSFMNTEAFF.

This chain connects TRBV6-2 or TRBV6-3 to TRBJ2-5; 8 bases match TRBD2. This CDR3 comprises 16 residues. CDR1 and CDR2 (germline): MNHEY, SVGEGT. J was trimmed by 6 bases and V by 4 bases; bases with no gene match: 13. The CDR3 protein is CASSWGLGTNIKTQYF. CDR3 nucleotide sequence: TGTGCCAGCAGTTGGGGACTAGGGACCAATATAAAGACCCAGTACTTC.

This clonotype was detected only a few times. The genes are TRBV29-1 and TRBJ1-2; D unclear. This CDR3 is 11 amino acids long. The V end lost 6 bases, the J end lost 6 bases, and 11 bases lay between the germline ends. Per the germline V gene, CDR1 is SQVTM and CDR2 is ANQGSEA. The CDR3 here is CSVSLADGYTF. The DNA of the CDR3 is TGCAGCGTCAGTCTGGCGGATGGCTACACCTTC.

This clonotype occurred a few times. The chain is built from TRBV6-5 and TRBJ2-3, with 9 bases that match TRBD1. The CDR3 loop spans 14 amino acids. J was trimmed by 5 bases and V by 6 bases; bases with no gene match: 6. Germline values: CDR1 MNHEY, CDR2 SVGAGI. CDR3 loop: CASSPQGARDTQYF. DNA for the CDR3: TGTGCCAGCAGCCCACAGGGGGCGCGAGATACGCAGTATTTT.

There are a few counts of this clonotype. The chain couples TRBV9 to TRBJ1-1, with 7 bases matching TRBD1. This CDR3 has 15 residues. Germline V CDR1 and CDR2: SGDLS, YYNGEE. V shed 0 bases and J 1 base; nucleotides not matched to a gene: 3. The DNA of the CDR3 is TGTGCCAGCAGCGTAGCCGGGACAGAGAACACTGAAGCTTTCTTT. It encodes CASSVAGTENTEAFF.

The V and J genes are TRBV28 and TRBJ2-1, with D perhaps TRBD2 (5 bases). The CDR3 consists of 15 residues. The germline gives CDR1 MDHEN, CDR2 SYDVKM. Trimming removed 4 bases at V and 8 bases at J, with 18 bases between. CDR3 in amino acids: CASSSPATSIDEQFF. The CDR3 nucleotides read TGTGCCAGCAGTTCTCCGGCTACTAGTATCGATGAGCAGTTCTTC.

This clonotype was recorded a few times. The genes are TRBV21-1 and TRBJ2-5; the D call TRBD2 from the table was never checked on the DNA. TRBV21-1 has pseudogene status. The CDR3 loop spans 16 amino acids. In DNA form, the CDR3 reads TGTGCCAGCAGCAAAGTAGCTAGCGGGGGGTCCACGACCCAGTACTTC. This translates into CASSKVASGGSTTQYF.